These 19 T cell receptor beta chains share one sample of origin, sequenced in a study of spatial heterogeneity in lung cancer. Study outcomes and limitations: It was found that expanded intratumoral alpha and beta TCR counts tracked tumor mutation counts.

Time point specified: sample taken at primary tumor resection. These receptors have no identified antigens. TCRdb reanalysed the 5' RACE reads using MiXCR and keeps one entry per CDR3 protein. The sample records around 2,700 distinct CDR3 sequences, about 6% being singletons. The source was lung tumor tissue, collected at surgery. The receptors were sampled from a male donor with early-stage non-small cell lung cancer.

CDR3 region: CAWRLPGLNEQYF. Written as DNA, the CDR3 is TGTGCCTGGAGGCTACCGGGACTAAACGAGCAGTACTTC. The chain is built from TRBV30 and TRBJ2-7; 7 bases line up with TRBD2. V was clipped by 3 bases and J by 5 bases; unmatched bases: 7. The germline V gene has CDR1 GTSNPN and CDR2 SVGIG (reference sequence). The CDR3 runs 13 residues.

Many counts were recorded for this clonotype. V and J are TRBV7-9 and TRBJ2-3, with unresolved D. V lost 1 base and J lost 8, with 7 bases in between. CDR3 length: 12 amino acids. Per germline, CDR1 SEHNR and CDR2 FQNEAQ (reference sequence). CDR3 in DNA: TGTGCCAGCAGCTTAGGGTGGGGTACGCAGTATTTT. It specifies CASSLGWGTQYF.

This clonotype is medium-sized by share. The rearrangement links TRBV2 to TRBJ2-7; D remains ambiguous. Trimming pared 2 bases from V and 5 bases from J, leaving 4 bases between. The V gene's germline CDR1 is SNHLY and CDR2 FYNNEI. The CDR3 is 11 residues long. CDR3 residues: CASSEFDEQYF. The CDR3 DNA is TGTGCCAGCAGTGAATTCGACGAGCAGTACTTC.

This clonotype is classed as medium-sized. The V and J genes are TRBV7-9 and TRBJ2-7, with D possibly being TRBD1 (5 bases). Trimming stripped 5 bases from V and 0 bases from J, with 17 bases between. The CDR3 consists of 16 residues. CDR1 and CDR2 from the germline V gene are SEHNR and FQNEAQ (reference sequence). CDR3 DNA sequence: TGTGCCAGCAGCCCTCATCAGGGCGTGCCCTCCTACGAGCAGTACTTC. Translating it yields CASSPHQGVPSYEQYF.

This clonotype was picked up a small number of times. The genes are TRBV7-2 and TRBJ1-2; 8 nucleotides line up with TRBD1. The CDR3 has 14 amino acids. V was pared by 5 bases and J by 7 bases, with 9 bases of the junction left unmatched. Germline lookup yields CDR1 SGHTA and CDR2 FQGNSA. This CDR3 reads CASSPTTGAVGYTF. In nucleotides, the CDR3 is TGTGCCAGCAGCCCAACGACAGGGGCGGTTGGCTACACCTTC.

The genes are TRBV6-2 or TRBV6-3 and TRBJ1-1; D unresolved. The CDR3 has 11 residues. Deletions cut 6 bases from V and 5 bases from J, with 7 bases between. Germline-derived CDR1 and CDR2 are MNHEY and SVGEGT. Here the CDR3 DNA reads TGTGCCAGCAGAGACGTAACTGAAGCTTTCTTT. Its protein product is CASRDVTEAFF.

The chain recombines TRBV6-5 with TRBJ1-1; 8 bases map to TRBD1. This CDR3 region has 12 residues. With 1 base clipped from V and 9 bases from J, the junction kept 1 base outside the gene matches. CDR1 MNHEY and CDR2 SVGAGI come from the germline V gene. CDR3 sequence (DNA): TGTGCCAGCAGTTACTTCAGGGGGCAAGCTTTCTTT. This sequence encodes CASSYFRGQAFF.

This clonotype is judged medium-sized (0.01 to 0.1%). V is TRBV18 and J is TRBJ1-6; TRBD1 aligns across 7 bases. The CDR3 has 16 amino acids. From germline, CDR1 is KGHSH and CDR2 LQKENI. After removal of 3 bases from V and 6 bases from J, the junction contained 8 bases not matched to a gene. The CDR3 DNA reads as TGTGCCAGCTCACCTCCGACAGGGTCCGGTAATTCACCCCTCCACTTT. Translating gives CASSPPTGSGNSPLHF.

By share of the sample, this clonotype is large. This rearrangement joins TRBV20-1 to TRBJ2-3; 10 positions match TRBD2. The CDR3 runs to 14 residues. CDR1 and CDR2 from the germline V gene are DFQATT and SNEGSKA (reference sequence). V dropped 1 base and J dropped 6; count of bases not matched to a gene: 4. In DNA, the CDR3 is TGCAGTGCTAGAGGGCTAGCGGGAGCCGATACGCAGTATTTT. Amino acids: CSARGLAGADTQYF.

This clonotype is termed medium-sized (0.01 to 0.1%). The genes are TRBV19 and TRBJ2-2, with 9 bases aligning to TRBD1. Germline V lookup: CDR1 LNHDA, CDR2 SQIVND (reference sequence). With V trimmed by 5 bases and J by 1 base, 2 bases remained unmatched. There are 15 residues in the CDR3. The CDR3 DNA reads TGTGCCAGTAGTCCGGGACAGGGGAACACCGGGGAGCTGTTTTTT. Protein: CASSPGQGNTGELFF.

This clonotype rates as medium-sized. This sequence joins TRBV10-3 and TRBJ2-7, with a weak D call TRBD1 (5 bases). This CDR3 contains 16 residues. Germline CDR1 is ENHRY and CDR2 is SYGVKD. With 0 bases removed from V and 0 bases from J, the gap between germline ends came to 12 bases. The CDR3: CAISESTRQNSYEQYF. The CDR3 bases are TGTGCCATCAGTGAGTCGACGAGACAGAACTCCTACGAGCAGTACTTC.

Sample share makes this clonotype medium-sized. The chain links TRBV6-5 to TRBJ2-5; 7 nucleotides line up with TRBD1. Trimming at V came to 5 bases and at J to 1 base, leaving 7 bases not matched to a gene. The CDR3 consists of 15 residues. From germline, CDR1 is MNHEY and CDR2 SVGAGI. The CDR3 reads CASSPWTGPQETQYF. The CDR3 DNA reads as TGTGCCAGCAGTCCCTGGACAGGACCCCAAGAGACCCAGTACTTC.

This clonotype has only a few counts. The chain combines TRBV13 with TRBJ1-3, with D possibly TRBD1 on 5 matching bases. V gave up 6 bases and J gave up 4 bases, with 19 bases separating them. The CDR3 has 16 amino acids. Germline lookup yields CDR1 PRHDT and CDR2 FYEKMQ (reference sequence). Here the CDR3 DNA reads TGTGCCAGCAGAGCAAAAAAGGGGTTCTCCGGAAACACCATATATTTT. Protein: CASRAKKGFSGNTIYF.

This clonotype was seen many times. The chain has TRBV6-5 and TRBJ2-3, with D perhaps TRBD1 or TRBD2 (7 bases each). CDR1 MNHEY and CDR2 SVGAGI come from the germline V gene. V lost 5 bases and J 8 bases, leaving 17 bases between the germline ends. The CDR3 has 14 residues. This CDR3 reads CASSQGGVLSTQYF. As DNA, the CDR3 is TGTGCCAGCAGTCAGGGGGGGGTATTGAGTACGCAGTATTTT.

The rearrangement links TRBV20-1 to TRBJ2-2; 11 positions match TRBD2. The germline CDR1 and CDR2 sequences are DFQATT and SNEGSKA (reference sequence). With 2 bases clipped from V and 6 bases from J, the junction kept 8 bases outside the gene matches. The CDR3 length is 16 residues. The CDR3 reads CSARSALAGGAGELFF. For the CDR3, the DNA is TGCAGTGCTAGATCCGCTCTAGCGGGAGGTGCCGGGGAGCTGTTTTTT.

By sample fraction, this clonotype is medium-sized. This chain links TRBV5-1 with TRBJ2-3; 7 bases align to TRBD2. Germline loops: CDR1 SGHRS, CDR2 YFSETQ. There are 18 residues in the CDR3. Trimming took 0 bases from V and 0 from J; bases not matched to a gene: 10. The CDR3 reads CASSLAGGTLSSTDTQYF. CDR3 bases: TGCGCCAGCAGCTTGGCCGGGGGGACCCTCTCTAGCACAGATACGCAGTATTTT.

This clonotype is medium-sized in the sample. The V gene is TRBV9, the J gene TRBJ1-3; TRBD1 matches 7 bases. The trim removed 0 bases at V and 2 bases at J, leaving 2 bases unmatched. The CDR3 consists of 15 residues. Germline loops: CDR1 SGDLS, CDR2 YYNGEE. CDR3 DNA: TGTGCCAGCAGCGTAGAGACAGGGCCTGGAAACACCATATATTTT. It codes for CASSVETGPGNTIYF. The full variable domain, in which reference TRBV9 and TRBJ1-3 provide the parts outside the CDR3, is DSGVTQTPKHLITATGQRVTLRCSPRSGDLSVYWYQQSLDQGLQFLIQYYNGEERAKGNILERFSAQQFPDLHSELNLSSLELGDSALYFCASSVETGPGNTIYFGEGSWLTVV.

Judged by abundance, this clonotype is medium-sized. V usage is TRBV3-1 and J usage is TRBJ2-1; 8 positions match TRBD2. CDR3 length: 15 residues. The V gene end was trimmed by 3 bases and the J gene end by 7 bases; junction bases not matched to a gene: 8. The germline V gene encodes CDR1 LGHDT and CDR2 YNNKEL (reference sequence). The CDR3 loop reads CASSHKSGGHNEQFF. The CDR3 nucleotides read TGTGCCAGCAGCCACAAAAGCGGGGGTCATAATGAGCAGTTCTTC.

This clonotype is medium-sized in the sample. The CDR3 region is CASSQGASGNTIYF. CDR3 coding DNA: TGCGCCAGCAGCCAAGGGGCGTCTGGAAACACCATATATTTT. This rearrangement joins TRBV4-3 to TRBJ1-3; D gene uncertain. CDR3 size: 14 residues. Germline V gene sequence: CDR1 LGHNA, CDR2 YSLEER. The germline V and J ends were trimmed by 1 base and 1 base, with 5 bases remaining between them.